This TCR beta chain originates from a study of blood T cell repertoires in COVID-19. Study context: COVID-19 samples, acute and convalescent, were from the United States, Italy and Spain.

The CDR3 runs to 14 residues. The germline V gene encodes CDR1 SNHLY and CDR2 FYNNEI. Trimming removed 6 bases from V and 4 bases from J; junction bases left unmatched: 3. Here immunoSEQ multiplex PCR was the method, and the copy in TCRdb shows in-frame clones only, minus some. This table holds tens of thousands of clones, approximately 86% found once. This clonotype originated in a woman in her 70s with active COVID-19. Sequenced material: peripheral blood. V gene TRBV2 combines with J gene TRBJ1-5, with 10 bases fitting TRBD1. The CDR3, as DNA: TGTGCCAGCAGCGGGACAGGGGTGAATCAGCCCCAGCATTTT. Translated, it gives CASSGTGVNQPQHF. Full variable domain (missing parts from reference TRBV2 and TRBJ1-5): EPEVTQTPSHQVTQMGQEVILRCVPISNHLYFYWYRQILGQKVEFLVSFYNNEISEKSEIFDDQFSVERPDGSNFTLKIRSTKLEDSAMYFCASSGTGVNQPQHFGDGTRLSIL.